This T cell receptor (beta chain) was profiled in a study of response to subunit inactivated influenza vaccine. Points from the study as a whole: A suggestion made by the authors is that each seasonal influenza vaccination recruits few new T cells.

This clonotype was observed a few times. What it recognizes is unknown. CDR1 and CDR2 from the germline V gene are SGDLS and YYNGEE. The V end lost 0 bases, the J end lost 6 bases, and 12 bases lay between the germline ends. The CDR3 runs 14 residues. TCRdb called the RT-PCR reads again in MiXCR, with one record for every CDR3 protein. The sample shows approximately 290,000 distinct CDR3 sequences, 20% to 25% of them seen only once. V is TRBV9 and J is TRBJ1-1, with D unclear. The input for sequencing was PBMCs from blood, taken approximately 20 months after vaccination. This sequence was found in a man in his fifties or sixties who received an inactivated influenza vaccine. The CDR3 bases are TGTGCCAGCAGCGTAGGAAGGGAGACCTCTGAAGCTTTCTTT. It codes for CASSVGRETSEAFF.